This T cell receptor (beta chain) was sequenced during a study of T cell responses to AZD1222 COVID-19 vaccine. Looking at the study overall: Pooled in the analysis were second doses at about 4 or about 12 weeks.

Profiled with immunoSEQ multiplex PCR; TCRdb holds only in-frame clones, not every one. The table shows about 120,000 clones, with approximately 90% occurring only once. The CDR3 consists of 13 residues. Trimming at V came to 2 bases and at J to 9 bases, leaving 5 bases not matched to a gene. Germline V gene lookup returns CDR1 SGDLS and CDR2 YYNGEE. Whole-study findings and limits: Rises in breadth and depth of Spike-specific TCRs came after two AZD1222 doses. Repertoires were sampled only after the peak T cell response.

A word on this clone: Antigen: not known.

The chain couples TRBV9 to TRBJ2-1; TRBD2 agrees at 7 bases. The material sequenced was peripheral blood, taken on day 0 of AZD1222 vaccination. This receptor was identified in an adult in good health. The CDR3 DNA sequence: TGTGCCAGCAGCGTCTGGGACTATACTGAGCAGTTCTTC. Translating gives CASSVWDYTEQFF.